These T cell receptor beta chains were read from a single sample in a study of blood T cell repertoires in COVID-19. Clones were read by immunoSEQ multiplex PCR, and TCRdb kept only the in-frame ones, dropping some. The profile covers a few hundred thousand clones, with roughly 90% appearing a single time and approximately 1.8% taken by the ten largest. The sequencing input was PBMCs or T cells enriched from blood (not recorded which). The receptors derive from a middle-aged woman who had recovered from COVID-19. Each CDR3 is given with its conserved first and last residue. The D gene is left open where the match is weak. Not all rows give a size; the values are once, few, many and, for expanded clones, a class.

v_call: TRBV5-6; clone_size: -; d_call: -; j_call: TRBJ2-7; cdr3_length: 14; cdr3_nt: TGTGCCAGCACCATTAGCGGAAGCTCCTACGAGCAGTACTTC; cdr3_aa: CASTISGSSYEQYF
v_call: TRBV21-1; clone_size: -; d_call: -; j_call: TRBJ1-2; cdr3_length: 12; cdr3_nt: TGTGCCAGCATCTACAGGAGCTATGGCTACACCTTC; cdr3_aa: CASIYRSYGYTF
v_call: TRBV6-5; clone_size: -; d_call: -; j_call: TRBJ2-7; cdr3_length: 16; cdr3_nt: TGTGCCAGCAGTTACTCGAGGCCGGACACCAGCCACGAGCAGTACTTC; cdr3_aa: CASSYSRPDTSHEQYF
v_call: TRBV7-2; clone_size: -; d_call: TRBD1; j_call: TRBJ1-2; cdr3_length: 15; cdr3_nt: TGTGCCAGCAGCTTAGAGGGACAGGTCGGCTATGGCTACACCTTC; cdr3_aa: CASSLEGQVGYGYTF
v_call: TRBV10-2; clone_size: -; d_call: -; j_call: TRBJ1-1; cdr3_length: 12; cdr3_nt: TGCGCCAGCAGTAACAGGGTCACTGAAGCTTTCTTT; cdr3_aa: CASSNRVTEAFF
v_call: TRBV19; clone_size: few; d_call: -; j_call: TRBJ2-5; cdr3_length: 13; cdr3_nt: TGTGCCAGTAGCCCCGCGGAGCAAGAGACCCAGTACTTC; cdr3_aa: CASSPAEQETQYF
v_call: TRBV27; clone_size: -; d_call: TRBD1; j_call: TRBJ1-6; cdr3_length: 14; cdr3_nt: TGTGCCAGCAGTTTCGGGACAGTTAATTCACCCCTCCACTTT; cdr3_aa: CASSFGTVNSPLHF
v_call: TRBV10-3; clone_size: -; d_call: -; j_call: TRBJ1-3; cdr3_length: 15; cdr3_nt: TGTGCCACCACCCTTGACAGCAACTCTGGAAACACCATATATTTT; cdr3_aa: CATTLDSNSGNTIYF
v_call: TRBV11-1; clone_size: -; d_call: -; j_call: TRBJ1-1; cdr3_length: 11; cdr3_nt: TGTGCCAGCAGCCAGAACACTGAAGCTTTCTTT; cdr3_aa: CASSQNTEAFF
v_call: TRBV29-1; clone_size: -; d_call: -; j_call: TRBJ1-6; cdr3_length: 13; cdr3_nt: TGCAGCGTTGAAGTACATCATAATTCACCCCTCCACTTT; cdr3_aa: CSVEVHHNSPLHF
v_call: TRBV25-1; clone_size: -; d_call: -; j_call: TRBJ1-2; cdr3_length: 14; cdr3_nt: TGTGCCAGCAGTGAGCAGAGGGCCGACTATGGCTACACCTTC; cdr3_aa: CASSEQRADYGYTF
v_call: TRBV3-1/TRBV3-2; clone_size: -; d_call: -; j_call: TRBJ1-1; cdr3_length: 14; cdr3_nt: TGTGCCAGCAGCCGGGGAGAGGGCCTCACTGAAGCTTTCTTT; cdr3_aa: CASSRGEGLTEAFF
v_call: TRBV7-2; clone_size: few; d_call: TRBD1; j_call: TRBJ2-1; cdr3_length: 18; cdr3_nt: TGTGCCAGCAGCCCCAAGGGGACGACAGGGAGCTCCTACAATGAGCAGTTCTTC; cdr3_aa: CASSPKGTTGSSYNEQFF
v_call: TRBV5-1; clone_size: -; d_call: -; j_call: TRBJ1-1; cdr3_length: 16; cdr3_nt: TGCGCCAGCAGCTTATCAGGGGCGCCCGTAAGGGCTGAAGCTTTCTTT; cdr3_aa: CASSLSGAPVRAEAFF
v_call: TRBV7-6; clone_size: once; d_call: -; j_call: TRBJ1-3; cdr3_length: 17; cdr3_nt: TGTGCCAGCAGCTTAGTCGGTTGGCAGGACTCTGGAAACACCATATATTTT; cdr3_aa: CASSLVGWQDSGNTIYF
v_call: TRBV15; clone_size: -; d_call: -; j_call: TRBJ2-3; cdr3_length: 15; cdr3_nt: TGTGCCACCAGCAGAAGAAGCGGACCCACAGATACGCAGTATTTT; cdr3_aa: CATSRRSGPTDTQYF
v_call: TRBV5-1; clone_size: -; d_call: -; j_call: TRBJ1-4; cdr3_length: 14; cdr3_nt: TGCGCCAGCAGCGAACAGGGTGCAGGTGAAAAACTGTTTTTT; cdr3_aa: CASSEQGAGEKLFF
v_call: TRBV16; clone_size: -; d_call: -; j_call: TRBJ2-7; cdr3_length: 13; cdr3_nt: TGTGCCAGCAGCCACCCGGGGGACTACGAGCAGTACTTC; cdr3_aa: CASSHPGDYEQYF
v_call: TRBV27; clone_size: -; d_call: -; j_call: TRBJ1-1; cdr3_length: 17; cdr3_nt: TGTGCCAGCAGTTTATCACTGGGGCGACAGCTGAACACTGAAGCTTTCTTT; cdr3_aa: CASSLSLGRQLNTEAFF
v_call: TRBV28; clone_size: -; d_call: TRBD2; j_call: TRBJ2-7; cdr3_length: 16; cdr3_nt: TGTGCCAGCCTCCACCCCCTAGCGGGAGGAATCTACGAGCAGTACTTC; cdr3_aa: CASLHPLAGGIYEQYF
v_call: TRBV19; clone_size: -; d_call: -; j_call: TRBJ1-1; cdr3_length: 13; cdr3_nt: TGTGCCAGTAGTACAACATTGAACACTGAAGCTTTCTTT; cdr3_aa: CASSTTLNTEAFF
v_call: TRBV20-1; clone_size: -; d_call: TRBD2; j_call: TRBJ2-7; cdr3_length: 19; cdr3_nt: TGCAGTGCTAGTGGATTCTCGGAGACTAGCGGGAGGGCCCTCTACGAGCAGTACTTC; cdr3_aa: CSASGFSETSGRALYEQYF
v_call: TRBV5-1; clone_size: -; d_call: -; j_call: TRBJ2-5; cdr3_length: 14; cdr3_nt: TGCGCCAGCAGCCACGGACAAGCCCAAGAGACCCAGTACTTC; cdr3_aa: CASSHGQAQETQYF
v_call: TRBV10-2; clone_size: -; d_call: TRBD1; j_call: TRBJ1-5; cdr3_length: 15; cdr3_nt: TGCGCCAGCAGCGCTGACAGGGGGGACGTTCGGCCCCAGCATTTT; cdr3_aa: CASSADRGDVRPQHF
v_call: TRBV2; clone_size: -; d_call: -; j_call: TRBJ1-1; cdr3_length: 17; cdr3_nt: TGTGCCAGCCACTACCGGGACATTATAGATGTGAACACTGAAGCTTTCTTT; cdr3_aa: CASHYRDIIDVNTEAFF
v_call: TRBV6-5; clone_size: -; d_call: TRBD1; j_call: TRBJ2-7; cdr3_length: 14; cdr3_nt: TGTGCCAGCAGTACGGACAGGGGGAGCCACGAGCAGTACTTC; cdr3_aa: CASSTDRGSHEQYF
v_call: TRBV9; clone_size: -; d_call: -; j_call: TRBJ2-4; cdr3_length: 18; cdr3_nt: TGTGCCAGCAGCGTAGAATCAGACACTAGCATAGCCAAAAACATTCAGTACTTC; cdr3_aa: CASSVESDTSIAKNIQYF